This is a list of T cell receptor beta chains from one sample in a study of beta chain features in type 1 diabetes. The table came from immunoSEQ multiplex PCR; TCRdb's copy has only in-frame clones and leaves some out. The table lists approximately 170,000 clones, roughly 9.1% of them singletons, with over 2% in the top ten. The sample consisted of central memory CD4+ T cells from blood. The receptors derive from a woman between 18 and 29 years old in good health. The CDR3 runs from the conserved cysteine through the conserved F or W. The D gene is left open where the match is weak. Size tells how often a clone was seen (once, few, many) or the class of an expanded clone, and some rows leave it out.

>TRBV21-1|medium-sized|TRBJ2-1|-
CASSPTLRVGYNEQFF
TGTGCCAGCAGCCCTACCCTCAGGGTCGGCTACAATGAGCAGTTCTTC
>TRBV7-2|-|TRBJ1-2|-
CASSLAGVPSF
TGTGCCAGCAGCTTGGCGGGAGTCCCATCTTTC
>TRBV19|few|TRBJ2-7|-
CASSPGLLLYEQYF
TGTGCCAGTAGTCCGGGACTGCTCCTCTACGAGCAGTACTTC
>TRBV5-4|-|TRBJ2-2|TRBD1
CASSPGQTKNTGELFF
TGTGCCAGCAGCCCGGGACAGACTAAGAACACCGGGGAGCTGTTTTTT
>TRBV2|once|TRBJ2-1|TRBD2
CASLRAGGSNEQFF
TGTGCCAGCCTCCGAGCGGGGGGAAGCAATGAGCAGTTCTTC
>TRBV5-1|-|TRBJ1-1|-
CASSFREGAEAFF
TGCGCCAGCAGCTTTAGGGAGGGCGCTGAAGCTTTCTTT
>TRBV5-1|-|TRBJ1-5|-
CASSLEGDSNQPQHF
TGCGCCAGCAGCTTGGAGGGGGACAGCAATCAGCCCCAGCATTTT
>TRBV7-9|few|TRBJ1-2|-
CASSLVRYGYTF
TGTGCCAGCAGCTTAGTTCGGTATGGCTACACCTTC
>TRBV7-2|-|TRBJ2-1|-
CASSLGKEQDEQFF
TGTGCCAGCAGCTTAGGAAAAGAACAAGATGAGCAGTTCTTC
>TRBV29-1|-|TRBJ2-1|TRBD2
CSGGTSGGGSSYNEQFF
TGCAGCGGTGGGACTAGCGGGGGGGGTTCCTCCTACAATGAGCAGTTCTTC
>TRBV30|-|TRBJ1-1|-
CAWSAGQNTEAFF
TGTGCCTGGAGTGCTGGGCAGAACACTGAAGCTTTCTTT
>TRBV21-1|few|TRBJ1-1|-
CASSRGGETEAFF
TGTGCCAGCAGCAGAGGGGGTGAAACTGAAGCTTTCTTT
>TRBV7-2|-|TRBJ2-5|-
CASSRDEMQTQYF
TGTGCCAGCTCCAGGGATGAAATGCAGACCCAGTACTTC
>TRBV25-1|-|TRBJ2-1|TRBD2
CASKGVSGTSGRSGEQFF
TGTGCCAGCAAGGGTGTATCCGGGACTAGCGGGAGGAGCGGTGAGCAGTTCTTC
>TRBV7-2|few|TRBJ2-5|TRBD2
CASSLTSGNLGGKTQYF
TGTGCCAGCAGCTTGACTAGCGGGAACCTAGGGGGAAAGACCCAGTACTTC
>TRBV23-1|-|TRBJ1-3|TRBD1
CASSRQGASGNTIYF
TGCGCCAGCAGCCGACAGGGGGCGTCTGGAAACACCATATATTTT
>TRBV2|few|TRBJ1-4|-
CASSEARGSAGEKLFF
TGTGCCAGCAGTGAAGCCCGAGGTTCGGCCGGTGAAAAACTGTTTTTT
>TRBV7-2|-|TRBJ2-5|-
CASSLDPRFQETQYF
TGTGCCAGCAGCTTAGACCCCCGGTTCCAAGAGACCCAGTACTTC